The TCR beta chain described here comes from a study of T cell repertoires in cytomegalovirus infection. Looking at the study overall: CMV epitopes, recently identified HLA-C-restricted and well-studied HLA-B-restricted, were used. Findings of the study overall: CMV-specific TCR beta clonotypes restricted by HLA-C were the ones dominating the ex vivo response. Of the TCR beta families, the public ones yielded a cumulative frequency that identified carriers of CMV plus the relevant HLA.

TCRdb independently ran MiXCR on the reads; one entry per CDR3 protein. The repertoire consists of some 200,000 distinct CDR3 sequences, with 38% occurring once and the leading ten covering 59%. In this sample, this clonotype turned up a few times. Its antigen is unknown. Germline-derived CDR1 and CDR2 are SGHAT and FQNNGV. Trimming took off 7 bases at V and 3 bases at J, with 6 bases between the two ends. The CDR3 loop spans 11 amino acids. Sequencing was performed on CD8+ T cells from cultured PBMCs, taken from culture after CMV antigen stimulation. The TCR comes from a human donor in good health (CMV status not recorded). Some clones in this sample may be carry-over from other donors' samples. The V gene is TRBV11-2, the J gene TRBJ1-1; D is ambiguous. The CDR3 loop reads CASTLDTEAFF. The CDR3 DNA reads TGTGCCAGCACCCTAGACACTGAAGCTTTCTTT.